Reported below is one T cell receptor beta chain. The antigen is not known. Germline V gives CDR1 SNHLY, CDR2 FYNNEI. This CDR3 is 15 amino acids long. V shed 3 bases, J shed 1 base, and the junction held 4 bases outside the gene matches. The data were taken from a study of T cell repertoires in ileal Crohn's disease. Study-wide background: All patients had surgery for stricturing (approximately 60%) or penetrating (roughly 39%) disease. Postoperative therapy was given to about half: eleven to twelve thiopurines, 15 to 20 anti-TNF agents.

Here immunoSEQ multiplex PCR was the method, and the copy in TCRdb shows in-frame clones only, minus some. The repertoire has about 14,000 clones, roughly four fifths of them found once; the top ten carry roughly 14%. The time point was: inflamed ileum from the surgical specimen. General study findings and limits: Active smokers at surgery had more clonal expansions than non-smokers. Clonality above 26.8% at surgery always came with endoscopic recurrence.

V is TRBV2 and J is TRBJ2-3, with 7 positions matching TRBD2. The clonotype was recovered from an adult with Crohn's disease. The sample comprised ileal tissue. CDR3 loop: CASSDRSGGTDTQYF. CDR3 nucleotide sequence: TGTGCCAGCAGTGATCGGAGCGGGGGCACAGATACGCAGTATTTT.